This T cell receptor (beta chain) appears in the sequencing data of a study of cytomegalovirus exposure and HLA in healthy donors (TCRdb year 2017). A note on the overall study: According to a later analysis, one platform produced both the roughly 120 validation repertoires and the approximately 670 repertoires of the first cohort. The aim of the study was to test whether cataloging public T cell receptors could identify signatures of past pathogen exposure. Besides the first cohort of some 670 subjects, a separate validation cohort made up of 90 to 150 different subjects was used. High-throughput TCR immunosequencing, statistical association of individual TCRs with disease status, and machine learning were combined to predict cytomegalovirus infection status.

The donors belonged to the validation cohort of over a hundred subjects, which was separate from the roughly 700-subject first cohort. Broad study findings and their caveats: Most TCR sequences were observed very rarely across donors, whereas some public TCRs were present in many individuals. It was suggested by the authors that the approach could potentially be generalized to other disease states and immunological phenotypes. In vitro tests confirmed that a few of the cytomegalovirus-associated TCR beta chains recognize cytomegalovirus antigens. A later analysis had no HLA typing for the validation cohort, so co-occurrence there was scored across all 120 repertoires. In the study, approximately 160 TCR beta chains were listed as associated with cytomegalovirus. The classifier was reported to diagnose cytomegalovirus status with high specificity and sensitivity in both the original and validation cohorts. In a later analysis, TCRs clustered in the first cohort were found to also tend to co-occur in the 120 validation repertoires, with about 93% of cluster scores above 0.

V lost 1 base and J lost 6 bases, and the count of bases not matched to a germline gene is 6. Per the germline V gene, LGHNA is the CDR1 and YNFKEQ is the CDR2. The CDR3 runs 15 amino acids, cysteine and phenylalanine included. Solely the CDR3 DNA is kept, with 45 bases framed from the first base. Comments on this clone: Its antigen is currently not known. No quality values exist for individual bases; no much larger clone is one base distant.

Libraries were prepared through the immunoSEQ multiplex PCR assay. On the study's bioinformatics: To diagnose cytomegalovirus status from the catalog of TCR beta chain sequences, a statistical classification framework was built. TCRdb re-hosts the immuneACCESS table, in-frame sequences only. Its copies lack some clones; in the studies checked, an unresolved V gene accounts for under half of them, and the cause for the rest is not known. For V, J and clone size, that table is used; D and trimming come from the DNA. The sample yields approximately 50,000 clones; around 90% were counted once. Over 6.5% of the sample is in the top ten clones.

The source is a woman in her twenties or thirties in good health and CMV-seronegative. Source material: PBMCs. The chain employs TRBV4-2 and TRBJ2-1; 7 of the junction bases match TRBD2. CDR3 loop: CASSQAGEGANEQFF. The DNA is TGTGCCAGCAGCCAAGCTGGGGAGGGTGCCAATGAGCAGTTCTTC.